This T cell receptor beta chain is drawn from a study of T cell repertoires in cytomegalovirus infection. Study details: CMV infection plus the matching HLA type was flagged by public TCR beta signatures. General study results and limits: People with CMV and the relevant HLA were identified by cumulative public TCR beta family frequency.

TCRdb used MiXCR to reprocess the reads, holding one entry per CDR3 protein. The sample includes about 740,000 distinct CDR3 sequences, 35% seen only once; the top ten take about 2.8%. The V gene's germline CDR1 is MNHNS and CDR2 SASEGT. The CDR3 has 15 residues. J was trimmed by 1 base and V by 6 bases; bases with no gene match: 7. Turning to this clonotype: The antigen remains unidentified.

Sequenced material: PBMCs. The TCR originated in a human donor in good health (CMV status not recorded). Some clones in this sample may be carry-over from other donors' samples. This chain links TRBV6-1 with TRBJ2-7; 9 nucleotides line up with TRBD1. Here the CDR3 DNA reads TGTGCCAGCAGAACAGGGGGCCAATCGTCCTACGAGCAGTACTTC. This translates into CASRTGGQSSYEQYF.